This is a list of T cell receptor beta chains from one sample in a study of identifying expanded T cells in peripheral blood. Method: immunoSEQ multiplex PCR; TCRdb's copy keeps in-frame clones and lacks some. Among approximately 130,000 clones listed, about 88% were seen once. The sequenced material came from blood. The receptors here all came from a person between 18 and 70 years old in good health. The CDR3 runs from the conserved cysteine through the conserved F or W. A D gene is named only where the DNA matches it firmly. For some rows the clone size is stated as once, few or many, or as a class when expanded; others skip it.

d_gene: TRBD1
v_gene: TRBV19
abundance: once
j_gene: TRBJ2-7
CDR3nt: TGTGCCAGTAGCGGACAGGACCCCGAGCAGTACTTC
CDR3aa: CASSGQDPEQYF

d_gene: -
v_gene: TRBV7-2
abundance: -
j_gene: TRBJ1-1
CDR3nt: TGTGCCAGCAGCTTAACCCAGGAACCGGGAACTGAAGCTTTCTTT
CDR3aa: CASSLTQEPGTEAFF

d_gene: -
v_gene: TRBV27
abundance: -
j_gene: TRBJ2-5
CDR3nt: TGTGCCAGCAAAATAGGGGGGGCGGGTGAGACCCAGTACTTC
CDR3aa: CASKIGGAGETQYF

d_gene: TRBD1
v_gene: TRBV6-6
abundance: once
j_gene: TRBJ1-1
CDR3nt: TGTGCCAGCAGCAGCAGGGGGGAGGGCACTGAAGCTTTCTTT
CDR3aa: CASSSRGEGTEAFF

d_gene: -
v_gene: TRBV2
abundance: -
j_gene: TRBJ2-1
CDR3nt: TGTGCCAGCAGTGACAGGGGGGGCAATGAGCAGTTCTTC
CDR3aa: CASSDRGGNEQFF

d_gene: -
v_gene: TRBV6-1
abundance: -
j_gene: TRBJ1-2
CDR3nt: TGTGCCAGCAGTGCTGAGGGGAGGGGAGGGGGCTACACCTTC
CDR3aa: CASSAEGRGGGYTF

d_gene: -
v_gene: TRBV5-1
abundance: -
j_gene: TRBJ1-1
CDR3nt: TGCGCCACCAAGACCGGGGCCGTGAACACTGAAGCTTTCTTT
CDR3aa: CATKTGAVNTEAFF

d_gene: TRBD1
v_gene: TRBV4-1
abundance: -
j_gene: TRBJ1-1
CDR3nt: TGCGCCAGCAGCCAACTCTATAAGACAGGGCGAACTGAAGCTTTCTTT
CDR3aa: CASSQLYKTGRTEAFF

d_gene: -
v_gene: TRBV6-7
abundance: once
j_gene: TRBJ2-7
CDR3nt: TGTGCCAGCAGTTACTCGATACCTCTCCCCTACGAGCAGTACTTC
CDR3aa: CASSYSIPLPYEQYF

d_gene: TRBD1
v_gene: TRBV7-9
abundance: -
j_gene: TRBJ1-1
CDR3nt: TGTGCCAGCAGCTCACAAATGGGACAGGGTGGATATGAAGCTTTCTTT
CDR3aa: CASSSQMGQGGYEAFF

d_gene: -
v_gene: TRBV5-1
abundance: few
j_gene: TRBJ1-1
CDR3nt: TGCGCCAGCAGTCATACACAGGATACGGGGGAAGCTTTCTTT
CDR3aa: CASSHTQDTGEAFF

d_gene: TRBD2
v_gene: TRBV7-3
abundance: once
j_gene: TRBJ2-2
CDR3nt: TGTGCCAGCAGCCCGACTAGCGAGAACACCGGGGAGCTGTTTTTT
CDR3aa: CASSPTSENTGELFF

d_gene: -
v_gene: TRBV6-5
abundance: -
j_gene: TRBJ1-6
CDR3nt: TGTGCCAGCAGTCCACAGGGAATTGGGTCACCCCTCCACTTT
CDR3aa: CASSPQGIGSPLHF

d_gene: TRBD1
v_gene: TRBV5-4
abundance: -
j_gene: TRBJ2-7
CDR3nt: TGTGCCAGCAGCCACCGGACAGGGGACGAGCAGTACTTC
CDR3aa: CASSHRTGDEQYF

d_gene: -
v_gene: TRBV2
abundance: few
j_gene: TRBJ1-6
CDR3nt: TGTGCCAGCAGGTATTCAGGGAGCTCCTATAATTCACCCCTCCACTTT
CDR3aa: CASRYSGSSYNSPLHF

d_gene: -
v_gene: TRBV2
abundance: -
j_gene: TRBJ2-3
CDR3nt: TGTGCCAGCAGTTCATATGCCGGGACCGGGAACACAGATACGCAGTATTTT
CDR3aa: CASSSYAGTGNTDTQYF

d_gene: -
v_gene: TRBV5-1
abundance: -
j_gene: TRBJ1-5
CDR3nt: TGCGCCAGCAGCTTGGGCGTTGCGAGCAATCAGCCCCAGCATTTT
CDR3aa: CASSLGVASNQPQHF

d_gene: -
v_gene: TRBV29-1
abundance: -
j_gene: TRBJ2-2
CDR3nt: TGCAGCGTTGGGGGGACCGGGGAGCTGTTTTTT
CDR3aa: CSVGGTGELFF

d_gene: -
v_gene: TRBV11-2
abundance: many
j_gene: TRBJ1-2
CDR3nt: TGTGCCAGCAGCGAAGCAGGCGACTATGGCTACACCTTC
CDR3aa: CASSEAGDYGYTF

d_gene: TRBD1
v_gene: TRBV7-9
abundance: -
j_gene: TRBJ1-1
CDR3nt: TGTGCCAGCAGCTACCGGGACAGTTTGAACACTGAAGCTTTCTTT
CDR3aa: CASSYRDSLNTEAFF

d_gene: -
v_gene: TRBV7-9
abundance: -
j_gene: TRBJ1-5
CDR3nt: TGTGCCAGCAGCTCTCTAGATAATCAGCCCCAGCATTTT
CDR3aa: CASSSLDNQPQHF

d_gene: -
v_gene: TRBV7-9
abundance: -
j_gene: TRBJ1-4
CDR3nt: TGTGCCAGCAGCCGTCCCACAGGGTCAACTAATGAAAAACTGTTTTTT
CDR3aa: CASSRPTGSTNEKLFF

d_gene: -
v_gene: TRBV4-1
abundance: many
j_gene: TRBJ2-7
CDR3nt: TGCGCCAGCAGCCAAGCAGACCCGTCGGACCGGAGATACGAGCAGTACTTC
CDR3aa: CASSQADPSDRRYEQYF

d_gene: -
v_gene: TRBV18
abundance: -
j_gene: TRBJ2-5
CDR3nt: TGTGCCAGCTCACCACCGGTTCAGGAAACGTCGGAGACCCAGTACTTC
CDR3aa: CASSPPVQETSETQYF

d_gene: -
v_gene: TRBV9
abundance: -
j_gene: TRBJ2-3
CDR3nt: TGTGCCAGCAGCGTAGTAGCGCAATCCACAGATACGCAGTATTTT
CDR3aa: CASSVVAQSTDTQYF

d_gene: -
v_gene: TRBV5-1
abundance: few
j_gene: TRBJ1-2
CDR3nt: TGCGCCAGCAGCTTGGGTCAGGGGAATTACTATGGCTACACCTTC
CDR3aa: CASSLGQGNYYGYTF

d_gene: -
v_gene: TRBV5-1
abundance: -
j_gene: TRBJ2-5
CDR3nt: TGCGCCAGCAGAGTCTACCGGGACCAAGAGACCCAGTACTTC
CDR3aa: CASRVYRDQETQYF

d_gene: -
v_gene: TRBV6-1
abundance: many
j_gene: TRBJ2-7
CDR3nt: TGTGCCAGCAGTGAAGCGCGGGACCCCCTTATTCAGTACTTC
CDR3aa: CASSEARDPLIQYF

d_gene: -
v_gene: TRBV14
abundance: -
j_gene: TRBJ2-5
CDR3nt: TGTGCCAGCAGCCAAGGAGGGAGGTTGTGGGAGACCCAGTACTTC
CDR3aa: CASSQGGRLWETQYF

d_gene: TRBD1
v_gene: TRBV5-4
abundance: once
j_gene: TRBJ2-7
CDR3nt: TGTGCCAGCAGGTACGGACAGGGGGGCGACGAGCAGTACTTC
CDR3aa: CASRYGQGGDEQYF

d_gene: -
v_gene: TRBV5-1
abundance: -
j_gene: TRBJ1-1
CDR3nt: TGCGCCAGCAGCAACCGGGAGGACACTGAAGCTTTCTTT
CDR3aa: CASSNREDTEAFF

d_gene: -
v_gene: TRBV4-1
abundance: -
j_gene: TRBJ1-1
CDR3nt: TGCGCCAGCAGCAAAGTCCAGGAAGGGGACACTGAAGCTTTCTTT
CDR3aa: CASSKVQEGDTEAFF

d_gene: -
v_gene: TRBV6-5
abundance: -
j_gene: TRBJ2-5
CDR3nt: TGTGCCAGCACTACAAGACAGGGAGGAGAGACCCAGTACTTC
CDR3aa: CASTTRQGGETQYF